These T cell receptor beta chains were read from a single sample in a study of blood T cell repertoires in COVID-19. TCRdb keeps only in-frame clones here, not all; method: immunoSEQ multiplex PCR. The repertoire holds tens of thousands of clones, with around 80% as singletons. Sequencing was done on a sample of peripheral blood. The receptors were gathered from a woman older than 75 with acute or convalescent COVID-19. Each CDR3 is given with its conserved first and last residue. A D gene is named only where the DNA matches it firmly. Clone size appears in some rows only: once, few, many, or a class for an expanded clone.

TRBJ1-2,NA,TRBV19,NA,CASRTATNYGYTF,TGTGCCAGTAGGACAGCGACTAACTATGGCTACACCTTC
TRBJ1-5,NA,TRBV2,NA,CASQNGGGAGNQPQHF,TGTGCCAGCCAAAACGGGGGGGGAGCAGGAAATCAGCCCCAGCATTTT
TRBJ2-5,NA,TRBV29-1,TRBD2,CSVEGRTSGSFRETQYF,TGCAGCGTTGAAGGCCGGACTAGCGGGAGTTTCCGAGAGACCCAGTACTTC
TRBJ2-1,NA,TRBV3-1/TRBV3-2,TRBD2,CASSPGLAANEQFF,TGTGCCAGCAGCCCGGGACTAGCGGCCAATGAGCAGTTCTTC
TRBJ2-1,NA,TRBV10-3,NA,CAISASRVNEQFF,TGTGCCATCAGTGCATCGCGTGTAAATGAGCAGTTCTTC
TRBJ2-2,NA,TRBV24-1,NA,CATSTGTGELFF,TGTGCCACCAGTACAGGAACCGGGGAGCTGTTTTTT
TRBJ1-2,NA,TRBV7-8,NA,CASSLVAGPNYGYTF,TGTGCCAGCAGCTTGGTTGCAGGGCCGAACTATGGCTACACCTTC
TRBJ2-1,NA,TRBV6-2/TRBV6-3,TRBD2,CASSLAGGDYNEQFF,TGTGCCAGCAGTTTAGCGGGAGGGGACTACAATGAGCAGTTCTTC
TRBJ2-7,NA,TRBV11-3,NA,CASSPWSDEQYF,TGTGCCAGCAGCCCCTGGAGCGACGAGCAGTACTTC
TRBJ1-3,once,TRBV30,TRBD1,CAWTGRGGNTIYF,TGTGCCTGGACCGGCAGGGGGGGAAACACCATATATTTT
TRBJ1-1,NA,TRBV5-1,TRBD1,CASRVSPGQGAGTEAFF,TGCGCCAGCAGAGTATCCCCGGGACAGGGGGCAGGGACTGAAGCTTTCTTT
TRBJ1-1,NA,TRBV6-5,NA,CASSQGVNTEAFF,TGTGCCAGCAGTCAGGGCGTGAACACTGAAGCTTTCTTT
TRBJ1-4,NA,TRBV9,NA,CASSVGGQLNEKLFF,TGTGCCAGCAGCGTAGGAGGACAGCTTAATGAAAAACTGTTTTTT
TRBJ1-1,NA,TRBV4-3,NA,CASSSNSGNTEAFF,TGCGCCAGCAGCTCAAACTCAGGGAATACTGAAGCTTTCTTT
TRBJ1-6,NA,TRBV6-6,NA,CASSRPGVDYVNSPLHF,TGTGCCAGCAGTCGTCCGGGGGTGGACTATGTTAATTCACCCCTCCACTTT
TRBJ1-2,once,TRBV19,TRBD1,CASSSGTGGIYGYTF,TGTGCCAGTAGTAGCGGGACAGGGGGGATCTATGGCTACACCTTC
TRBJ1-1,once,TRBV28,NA,CASHPSGMRAFF,TGTGCCAGCCACCCCTCGGGGATGAGAGCTTTCTTT
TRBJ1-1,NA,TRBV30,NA,CAWSVSRRGTEAFF,TGTGCCTGGAGTGTAAGCCGCAGGGGCACTGAAGCTTTCTTT
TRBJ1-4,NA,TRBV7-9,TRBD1,CASSLVGQTNEKLFF,TGTGCCAGCAGCTTAGTGGGACAGACAAATGAAAAACTGTTTTTT
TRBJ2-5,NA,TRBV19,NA,CASSIGGAFGGETQYF,TGTGCCAGTAGTATAGGCGGGGCATTCGGAGGGGAGACCCAGTACTTC
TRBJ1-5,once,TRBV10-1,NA,CARNGQNSNQPQHF,TGCGCCAGAAACGGACAGAATAGCAATCAGCCCCAGCATTTT
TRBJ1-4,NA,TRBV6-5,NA,CASSPSTKLNEKLFF,TGTGCCAGCAGTCCATCAACTAAGCTTAATGAAAAACTGTTTTTT
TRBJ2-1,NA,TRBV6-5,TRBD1,CASAGTVFTYNEQFF,TGTGCCAGTGCTGGGACAGTTTTCACCTACAATGAGCAGTTCTTC
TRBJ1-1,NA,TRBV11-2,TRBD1,CASSLPGTGDEAFF,TGTGCCAGCAGCCTCCCCGGGACAGGGGATGAAGCTTTCTTT
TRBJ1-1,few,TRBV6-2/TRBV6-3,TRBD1,CASSRRYSDRVEEAFF,TGTGCCAGCAGTCGCCGATATTCAGACAGGGTGGAGGAAGCTTTCTTT
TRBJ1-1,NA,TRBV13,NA,CASSPPRVSNTEAFF,TGTGCCAGCAGCCCGCCCCGAGTCTCGAACACTGAAGCTTTCTTT
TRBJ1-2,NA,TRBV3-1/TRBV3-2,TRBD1,CASRLGQGKSGYTF,TGTGCCAGCAGGCTTGGACAGGGAAAATCCGGCTACACCTTC
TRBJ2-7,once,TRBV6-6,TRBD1,CASRGTGSYEQYF,TGTGCCAGCAGGGGGACAGGGTCCTACGAGCAGTACTTC
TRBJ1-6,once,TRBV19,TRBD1,CASSSEGGGSPLHF,TGTGCCAGTAGTAGTGAAGGGGGCGGGTCACCCCTCCACTTT
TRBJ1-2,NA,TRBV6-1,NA,CASSEAGEGHGYTF,TGTGCCAGCAGTGAAGCCGGCGAGGGCCATGGCTACACCTTC
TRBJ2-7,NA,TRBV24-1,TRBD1,CATSDPGQSSYEQYF,TGTGCCACCAGTGATCCGGGACAGAGCTCCTACGAGCAGTACTTC
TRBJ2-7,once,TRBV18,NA,CASSPEEGPEQYF,TGTGCCAGCTCACCGGAGGAGGGGCCCGAGCAGTACTTC
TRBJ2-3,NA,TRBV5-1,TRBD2,CASSFRLAELGDTQYF,TGCGCCAGCAGCTTCAGACTAGCTGAACTCGGAGATACGCAGTATTTT
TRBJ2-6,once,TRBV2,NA,CASSHDSGSGANVLTF,TGTGCCAGCAGTCATGACTCAGGGTCTGGGGCCAACGTCCTGACTTTC
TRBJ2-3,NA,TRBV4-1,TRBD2,CASSQGTSGGPRSTDTQYF,TGCGCCAGCAGCCAAGGGACTAGCGGGGGCCCTAGAAGCACAGATACGCAGTATTTT
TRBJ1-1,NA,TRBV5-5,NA,CASSLPTGSNTEAFF,TGTGCCAGCAGCTTACCTACAGGGTCGAACACTGAAGCTTTCTTT
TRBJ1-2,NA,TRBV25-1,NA,CATSPLEQNYGYTF,TGTGCCACCAGCCCACTCGAACAGAACTATGGCTACACCTTC
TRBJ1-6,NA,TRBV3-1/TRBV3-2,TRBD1,CASSQLDRGDSPLHF,TGTGCCAGCAGTCAACTGGACAGGGGAGATTCACCCCTCCACTTT
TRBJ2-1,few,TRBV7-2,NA,CASSPYYSGTQTYNEQFF,TGTGCCAGCAGCCCATACTACTCCGGGACACAAACCTACAATGAGCAGTTCTTC
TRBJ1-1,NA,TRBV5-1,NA,CASSRDTSTEAFF,TGCGCCAGCAGCCGGGACACTTCTACTGAAGCTTTCTTT
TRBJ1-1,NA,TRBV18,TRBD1,CASSLQGQVNTEAFF,TGTGCCAGCTCACTCCAGGGACAGGTGAACACTGAAGCTTTCTTT
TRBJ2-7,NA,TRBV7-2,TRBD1,CASSPRTGVYEQYF,TGTGCCAGCAGCCCCCGGACAGGGGTCTACGAGCAGTACTTC
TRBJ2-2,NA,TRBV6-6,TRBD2,CASSPRRSSGMNTGELFF,TGTGCCAGCAGTCCGCGGCGGAGTAGCGGGATGAACACCGGGGAGCTGTTTTTT
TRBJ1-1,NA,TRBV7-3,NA,CASSAKGQGDTEAFF,TGTGCCAGCAGCGCGAAAGGGCAAGGGGACACTGAAGCTTTCTTT
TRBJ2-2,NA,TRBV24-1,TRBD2,CATRASAGGTGELFF,TGTGCCACCAGGGCGTCGGCGGGGGGCACCGGGGAGCTGTTTTTT
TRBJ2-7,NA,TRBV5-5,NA,CASSLGSDEQYF,TGTGCCAGCAGCTTGGGGAGCGACGAGCAGTACTTC
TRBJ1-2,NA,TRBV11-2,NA,CASSRSQGNYGYTF,TGTGCCAGCAGCCGTAGCCAGGGGAACTATGGCTACACCTTC
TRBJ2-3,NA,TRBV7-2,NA,CASSPGRTTDTQYF,TGTGCCAGCAGCCCAGGACGGACAACAGATACGCAGTATTTT
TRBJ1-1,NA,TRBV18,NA,CASSQRTAMNTEAFF,TGTGCCAGCTCACAAAGGACAGCGATGAACACTGAAGCTTTCTTT
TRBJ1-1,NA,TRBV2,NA,CASSAQTVNTEAFF,TGTGCCAGCAGTGCTCAAACGGTGAACACTGAAGCTTTCTTT
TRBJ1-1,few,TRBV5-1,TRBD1,CASSYGTGNTEAFF,TGCGCCAGCTCATACGGGACAGGGAACACTGAAGCTTTCTTT
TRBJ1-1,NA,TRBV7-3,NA,CASSFLEGEGTEAFF,TGTGCCAGCAGCTTCTTGGAAGGTGAGGGCACTGAAGCTTTCTTT
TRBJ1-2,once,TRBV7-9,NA,CASSQGNYGYTF,TGTGCCAGCTCCCAGGGGAACTATGGCTACACCTTC
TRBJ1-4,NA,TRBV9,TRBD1,CASSVASTLDRANEKLFF,TGTGCCAGCAGCGTAGCCTCTACTCTTGACAGGGCAAATGAAAAACTGTTTTTT
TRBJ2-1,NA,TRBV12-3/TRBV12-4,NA,CASSAGTSQFF,TGTGCCAGCAGTGCCGGGACATCGCAGTTCTTC